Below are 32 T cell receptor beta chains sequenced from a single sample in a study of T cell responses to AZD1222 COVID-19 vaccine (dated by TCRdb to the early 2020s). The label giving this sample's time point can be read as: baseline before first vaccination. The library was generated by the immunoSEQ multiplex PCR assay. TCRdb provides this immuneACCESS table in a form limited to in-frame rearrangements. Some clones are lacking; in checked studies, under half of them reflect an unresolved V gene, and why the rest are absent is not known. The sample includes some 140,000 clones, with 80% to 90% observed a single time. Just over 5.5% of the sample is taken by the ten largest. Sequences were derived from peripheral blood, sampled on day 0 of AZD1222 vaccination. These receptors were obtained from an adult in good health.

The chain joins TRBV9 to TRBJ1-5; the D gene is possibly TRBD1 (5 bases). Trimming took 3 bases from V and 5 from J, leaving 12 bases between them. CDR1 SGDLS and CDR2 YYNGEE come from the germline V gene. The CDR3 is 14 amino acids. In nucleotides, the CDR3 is TGTGCCAGCAGCGGCAGCGGGACCCATCAGCCCCAGCATTTT. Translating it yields CASSGSGTHQPQHF.

CDR3 sequence reads: CASRRRLESYEQYF. The DNA for the CDR3 is TGTGCCAGCCGTCGGCGACTAGAAAGTTACGAGCAGTACTTC. The chain recombines TRBV27 with TRBJ2-7; tentative D call: TRBD2 (6 bases). The CDR3 is 14 amino acids. V was cut by 8 bases and J by 4 bases, with 18 bases left in between. Germline V gene data show CDR1 as MNHEY and CDR2 as SMNVEV (reference sequence).

The CDR3 is CASSAPTGCFNEKLFF. The CDR3 DNA reads as TGTGCCAGCAGCGCCCCGACAGGGTGCTTTAATGAAAAACTGTTTTTT. V usage is TRBV7-9 and J usage is TRBJ1-4; 7 bases map to TRBD1. CDR1 SEHNR and CDR2 FQNEAQ come from the germline V gene (reference sequence). Losses at the gene ends were 5 bases for V and 4 bases for J; bases not matched to a gene: 10. The length of the CDR3 is 16 residues.

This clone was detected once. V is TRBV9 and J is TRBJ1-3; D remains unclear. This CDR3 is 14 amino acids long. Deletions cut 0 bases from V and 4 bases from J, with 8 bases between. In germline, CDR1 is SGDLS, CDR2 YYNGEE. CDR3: CASSVEELGNTIYF. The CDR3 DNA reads TGTGCCAGCAGCGTAGAGGAGCTCGGAAACACCATATATTTT.

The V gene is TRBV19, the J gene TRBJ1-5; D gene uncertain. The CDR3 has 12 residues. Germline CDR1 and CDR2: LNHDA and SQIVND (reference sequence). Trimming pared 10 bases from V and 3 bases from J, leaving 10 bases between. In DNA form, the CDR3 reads TGTGCCACCGCGGACCACAATCAGCCCCAGCATTTT. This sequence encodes CATADHNQPQHF.

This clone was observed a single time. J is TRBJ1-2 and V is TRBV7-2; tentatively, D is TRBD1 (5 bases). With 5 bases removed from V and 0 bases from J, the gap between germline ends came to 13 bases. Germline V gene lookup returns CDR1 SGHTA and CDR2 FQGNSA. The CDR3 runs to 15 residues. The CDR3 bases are TGTGCCAGCAGCCCAAATGGGGGGTCTAACTATGGCTACACCTTC. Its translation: CASSPNGGSNYGYTF.

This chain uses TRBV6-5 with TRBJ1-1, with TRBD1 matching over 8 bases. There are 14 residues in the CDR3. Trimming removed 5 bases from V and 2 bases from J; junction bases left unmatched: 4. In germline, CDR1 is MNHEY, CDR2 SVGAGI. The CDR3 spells CASSRTGFNTEAFF. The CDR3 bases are TGTGCCAGCAGTCGGACAGGGTTTAACACTGAAGCTTTCTTT.

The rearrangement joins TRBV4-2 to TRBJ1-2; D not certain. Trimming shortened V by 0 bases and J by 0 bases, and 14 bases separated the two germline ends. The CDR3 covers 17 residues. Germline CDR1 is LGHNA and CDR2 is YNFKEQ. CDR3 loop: CASSQDIPGRANYGYTF. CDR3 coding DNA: TGTGCCAGCAGCCAAGATATCCCGGGCCGAGCTAACTATGGCTACACCTTC.

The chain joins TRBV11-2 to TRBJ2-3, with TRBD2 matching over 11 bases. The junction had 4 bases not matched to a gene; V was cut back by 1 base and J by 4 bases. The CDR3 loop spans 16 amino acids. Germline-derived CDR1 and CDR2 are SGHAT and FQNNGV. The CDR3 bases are TGTGCCAGCAGCTTAGTGGGGACTAGCGGTCCAGATACGCAGTATTTT. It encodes CASSLVGTSGPDTQYF.

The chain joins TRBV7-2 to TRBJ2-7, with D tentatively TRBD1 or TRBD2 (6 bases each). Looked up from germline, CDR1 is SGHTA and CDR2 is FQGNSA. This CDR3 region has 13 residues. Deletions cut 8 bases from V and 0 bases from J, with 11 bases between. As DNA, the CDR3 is TGTGCCAGCGGCGGGACAACCTCCTACGAGCAGTACTTC. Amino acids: CASGGTTSYEQYF. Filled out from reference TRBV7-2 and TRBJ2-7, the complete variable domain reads GAGVSQSPSNKVTEKGKDVELRCDPISGHTALYWYRQSLGQGLEFLIYFQGNSAPDKSGLPSDRFSAERTGGSVSTLTIQRTQQEDSAVYLCASGGTTSYEQYFGPGTRLTVT.

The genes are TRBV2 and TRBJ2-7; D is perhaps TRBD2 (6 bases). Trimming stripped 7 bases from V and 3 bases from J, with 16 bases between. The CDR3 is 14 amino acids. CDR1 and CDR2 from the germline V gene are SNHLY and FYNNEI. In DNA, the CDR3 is TGTGCCAGCATCCCCTCCGGAGGGAGCTACGAGCAGTACTTC. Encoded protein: CASIPSGGSYEQYF.

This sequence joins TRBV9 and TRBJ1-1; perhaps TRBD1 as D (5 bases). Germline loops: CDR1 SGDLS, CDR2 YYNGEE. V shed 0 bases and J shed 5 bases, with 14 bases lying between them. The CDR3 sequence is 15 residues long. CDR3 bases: TGTGCCAGCAGCGTAGTGGGGGAGCCCAAAACTGAAGCTTTCTTT. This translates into CASSVVGEPKTEAFF. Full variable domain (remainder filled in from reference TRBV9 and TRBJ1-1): DSGVTQTPKHLITATGQRVTLRCSPRSGDLSVYWYQQSLDQGLQFLIQYYNGEERAKGNILERFSAQQFPDLHSELNLSSLELGDSALYFCASSVVGEPKTEAFFGQGTRLTVV.

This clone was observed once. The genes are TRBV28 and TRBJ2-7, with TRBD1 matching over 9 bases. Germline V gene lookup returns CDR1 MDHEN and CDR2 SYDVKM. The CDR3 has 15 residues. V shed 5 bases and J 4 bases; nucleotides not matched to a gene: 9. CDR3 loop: CASSRPGQGKYEQYF. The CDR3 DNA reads TGTGCCAGCAGTCGGCCGGGACAGGGAAAATACGAGCAGTACTTC.

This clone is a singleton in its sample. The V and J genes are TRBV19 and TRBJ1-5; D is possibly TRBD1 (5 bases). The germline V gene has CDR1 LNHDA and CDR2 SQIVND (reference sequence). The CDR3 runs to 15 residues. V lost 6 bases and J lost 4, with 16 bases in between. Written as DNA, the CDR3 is TGTGCCAGTAGGGCGACCGGGACGGCGAATCAGCCCCAGCATTTT. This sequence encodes CASRATGTANQPQHF.

CDR3 nucleotide sequence: TGTGCCAGCAGCGGGGGACTAGCGGGACGACAAGAGACCCAGTACTTC. This translates into CASSGGLAGRQETQYF. The V and J genes are TRBV5-4 and TRBJ2-5; 13 bases map to TRBD2. Germline V gene lookup returns CDR1 SGHNT and CDR2 YYREEE (reference sequence). This CDR3 has 16 amino acids. V was clipped by 4 bases and J by 2 bases; unmatched bases: 5.

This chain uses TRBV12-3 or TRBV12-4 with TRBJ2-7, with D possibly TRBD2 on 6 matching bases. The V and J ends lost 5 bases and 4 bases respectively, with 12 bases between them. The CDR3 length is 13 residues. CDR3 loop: CASSLGLQYEQYF. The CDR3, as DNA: TGTGCCAGCAGTCTGGGACTGCAATACGAGCAGTACTTC.

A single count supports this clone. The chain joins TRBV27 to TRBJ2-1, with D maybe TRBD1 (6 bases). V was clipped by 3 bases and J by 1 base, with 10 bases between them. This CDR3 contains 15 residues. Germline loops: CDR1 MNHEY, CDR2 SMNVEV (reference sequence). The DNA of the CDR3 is TGTGCCAGCAGTTTTAGGCAGGGGTCCTACAATGAGCAGTTCTTC. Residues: CASSFRQGSYNEQFF.

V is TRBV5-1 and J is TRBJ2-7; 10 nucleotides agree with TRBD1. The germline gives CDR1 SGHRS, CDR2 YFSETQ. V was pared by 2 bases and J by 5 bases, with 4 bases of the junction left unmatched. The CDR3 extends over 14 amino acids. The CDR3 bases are TGCGCCAGCAGCTTCCGGGACAGGGGCCACGAGCAGTACTTC. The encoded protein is CASSFRDRGHEQYF.

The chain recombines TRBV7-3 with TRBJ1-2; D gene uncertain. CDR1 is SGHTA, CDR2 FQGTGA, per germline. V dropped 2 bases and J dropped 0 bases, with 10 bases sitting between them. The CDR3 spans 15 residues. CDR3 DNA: TGTGCCAGCAGCTTAGAGGCAGTCTCTAACTATGGCTACACCTTC. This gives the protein CASSLEAVSNYGYTF.

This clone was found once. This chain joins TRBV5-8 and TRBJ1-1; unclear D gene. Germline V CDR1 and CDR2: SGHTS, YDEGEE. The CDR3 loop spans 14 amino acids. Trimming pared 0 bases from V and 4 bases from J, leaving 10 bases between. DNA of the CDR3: TGTGCCAGCAGCTTGGATCGTAGTACCACTGAAGCTTTCTTT. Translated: CASSLDRSTTEAFF.

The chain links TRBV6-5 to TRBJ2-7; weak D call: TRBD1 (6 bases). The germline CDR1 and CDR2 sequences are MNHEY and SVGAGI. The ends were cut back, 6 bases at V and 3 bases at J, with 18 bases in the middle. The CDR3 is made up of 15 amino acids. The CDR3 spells CASRKARQASYEQYF. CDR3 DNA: TGTGCCAGCAGGAAGGCCCGACAGGCGAGCTACGAGCAGTACTTC.

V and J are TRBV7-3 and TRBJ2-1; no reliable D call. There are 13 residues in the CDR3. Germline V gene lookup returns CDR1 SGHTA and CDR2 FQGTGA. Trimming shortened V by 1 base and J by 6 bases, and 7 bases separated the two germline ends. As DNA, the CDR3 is TGTGCCAGCAGCTTAAATCCGCCCAATGAGCAGTTCTTC. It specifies CASSLNPPNEQFF.

CDR3 sequence: CASSITTNEKLFF. CDR3 in DNA: TGTGCCAGTAGTATCACAACTAATGAAAAACTGTTTTTT. The chain is built from TRBV19 and TRBJ1-4, with D unclear. Germline loops: CDR1 LNHDA, CDR2 SQIVND (reference sequence). The CDR3 spans 13 residues. V was pared by 3 bases and J by 0 bases, with 2 bases between. Looking up the rest from reference TRBV19 and TRBJ1-4 gives the full variable domain: DGGITQSPKYLFRKEGQNVTLSCEQNLNHDAMYWYRQDPGQGLRLIYYSQIVNDFQKGDIAEGYSVSREKKESFPLTVTSAQKNPTAFYLCASSITTNEKLFFGSGTQLSVL.

This chain's CDR3 is CASSYAAQFVSPLHF. The CDR3 coding sequence is TGTGCCAGCAGCTACGCAGCCCAGTTTGTATCACCCCTCCACTTT. This chain joins TRBV5-5 and TRBJ1-6; unclear D gene. The germline V gene encodes CDR1 SGHKS and CDR2 YYEKEE (reference sequence). This CDR3 region has 15 residues. The V end lost 3 bases, the J end lost 10 bases, and 17 bases lay between the germline ends.

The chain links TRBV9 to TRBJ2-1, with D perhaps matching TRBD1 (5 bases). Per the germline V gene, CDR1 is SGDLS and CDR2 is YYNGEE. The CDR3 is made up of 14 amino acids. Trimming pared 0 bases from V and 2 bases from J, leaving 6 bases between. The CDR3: CASSVEGAYNEQFF. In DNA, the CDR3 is TGTGCCAGCAGCGTAGAAGGGGCCTACAATGAGCAGTTCTTC.

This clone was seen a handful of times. DNA for the CDR3: TGTGCCAGCACCCGAAGAGACGGACTCCAGAGGGACGAGCAGTACTTC. Translation: CASTRRDGLQRDEQYF. The rearrangement joins TRBV5-6 to TRBJ2-7; a possible D gene is TRBD2 (5 bases). V lost 6 bases, J lost 5 bases, and 24 bases lay in between. This CDR3 is 16 amino acids long. From germline, CDR1 is SGHDT and CDR2 YYEEEE.

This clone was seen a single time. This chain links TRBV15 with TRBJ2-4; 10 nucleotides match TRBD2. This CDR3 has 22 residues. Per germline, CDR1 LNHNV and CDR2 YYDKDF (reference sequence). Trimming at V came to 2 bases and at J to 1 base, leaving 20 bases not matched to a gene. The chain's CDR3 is CATSRPQILDFRLAGAKNIQYF. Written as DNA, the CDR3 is TGTGCCACCAGCAGACCCCAAATCCTGGACTTCCGACTAGCGGGCGCCAAAAACATTCAGTACTTC.

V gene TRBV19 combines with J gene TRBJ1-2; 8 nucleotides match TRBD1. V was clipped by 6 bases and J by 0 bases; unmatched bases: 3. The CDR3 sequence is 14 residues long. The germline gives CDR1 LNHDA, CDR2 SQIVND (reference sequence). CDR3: CASSDRGANYGYTF. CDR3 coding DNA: TGTGCCAGTAGCGACAGGGGAGCTAACTATGGCTACACCTTC.

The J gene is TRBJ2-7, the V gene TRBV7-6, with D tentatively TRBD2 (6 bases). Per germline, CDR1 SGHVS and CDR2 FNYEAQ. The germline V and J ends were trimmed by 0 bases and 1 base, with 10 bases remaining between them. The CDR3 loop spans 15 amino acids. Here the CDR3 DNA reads TGTGCCAGCAGCTTAGCCGGGACTCCTTCCTACGAGCAGTACTTC. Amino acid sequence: CASSLAGTPSYEQYF. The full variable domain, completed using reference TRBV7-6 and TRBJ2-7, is GAGVSQSPRYKVTKRGQDVALRCDPISGHVSLYWYRQALGQGPEFLTYFNYEAQQDKSGLPNDRFSAERPEGSISTLTIQRTEQRDSAMYRCASSLAGTPSYEQYFGPGTRLTVT.

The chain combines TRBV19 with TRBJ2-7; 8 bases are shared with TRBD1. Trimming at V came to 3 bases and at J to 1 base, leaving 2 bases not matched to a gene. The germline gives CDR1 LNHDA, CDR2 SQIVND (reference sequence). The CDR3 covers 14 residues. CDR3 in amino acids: CASSIQGASYEQYF. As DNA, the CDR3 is TGTGCCAGTAGTATCCAGGGGGCTTCCTACGAGCAGTACTTC.

CDR3 sequence: CASPRPQANYGYTF. As DNA, the CDR3 is TGTGCCAGTCCTCGGCCTCAAGCTAACTATGGCTACACCTTC. The genes are TRBV2 and TRBJ1-2; the D is unclear. Deletions cut 9 bases from V and 0 bases from J, with 14 bases between. The CDR3 has 14 residues. CDR1 and CDR2 (germline): SNHLY, FYNNEI.

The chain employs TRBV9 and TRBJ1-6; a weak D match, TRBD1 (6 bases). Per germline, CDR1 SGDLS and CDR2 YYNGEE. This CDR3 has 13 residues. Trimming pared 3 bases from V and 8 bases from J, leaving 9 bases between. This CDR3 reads CASSDEGDSPLHF. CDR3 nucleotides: TGTGCCAGCAGCGATGAGGGGGATTCACCCCTCCACTTT.